Following are 18 T cell receptor beta chains from one sample sequenced in a study of T cell responses to AZD1222 COVID-19 vaccine. Assay: immunoSEQ multiplex PCR; the TCRdb copy retains only in-frame clones and omits some. Found here are about 130,000 clones, around 87% of them singletons; the top ten hold around 9.3%. This specimen consisted of peripheral blood, obtained on day 0 of AZD1222 vaccination. Receptors were obtained from an adult in good health.

The rearrangement links TRBV7-2 to TRBJ1-2; weak D call: TRBD1 (6 bases). The CDR3 contains 13 residues. The germline CDR1 and CDR2 sequences are SGHTA and FQGNSA. With 5 bases removed from V and 5 bases from J, the gap between germline ends came to 12 bases. CDR3 coding DNA: TGTGCCAGCAGCCCCCCGAGGGGGTATGGCTACACCTTC. This translates into CASSPPRGYGYTF.

The chain carries TRBV5-1 and TRBJ2-6, with unresolved D. V dropped 4 bases and J dropped 3 bases, with 14 bases sitting between them. CDR3 size: 16 residues. Germline assignment: CDR1 SGHRS and CDR2 YFSETQ. Written as DNA, the CDR3 is TGCGCCAGCAGCGAAGACATCCGTCTTGGGGCCAACGTCCTGACTTTC. Amino acid sequence: CASSEDIRLGANVLTF. The full variable domain, in which reference TRBV5-1 and TRBJ2-6 provide the parts outside the CDR3, is KAGVTQTPRYLIKTRGQQVTLSCSPISGHRSVSWYQQTPGQGLQFLFEYFSETQRNKGNFPGRFSGRQFSNSRSEMNVSTLELGDSALYLCASSEDIRLGANVLTFGAGSRLTVL.

V usage is TRBV18 and J usage is TRBJ2-2; tentative D call: TRBD2 (6 bases). This CDR3 contains 15 residues. CDR1 and CDR2 from the germline V gene are KGHSH and LQKENI. CDR3 sequence: CATGTHQWGTGELFF. The CDR3 DNA reads as TGTGCGACCGGGACTCACCAGTGGGGCACCGGGGAGCTGTTTTTT.

V and J are TRBV19 and TRBJ1-1; the D is unclear. CDR1 is LNHDA, CDR2 SQIVND, per germline (reference sequence). V lost 5 bases and J 1 base, leaving 11 bases between the germline ends. CDR3 size: 14 residues. CDR3 sequence (DNA): TGTGCCAGTAGTCCCAGTTTTCGGAACACTGAAGCTTTCTTT. Amino acids: CASSPSFRNTEAFF.

This chain connects TRBV27 to TRBJ1-4; 7 bases map to TRBD1. Germline CDR1 is MNHEY and CDR2 is SMNVEV (reference sequence). CDR3 length equals 14 residues. Trimming at V came to 5 bases and at J to 4 bases, leaving 4 bases not matched to a gene. In DNA, the CDR3 is TGTGCCAGCAGTCCGGGACAGTTTAATGAAAAACTGTTTTTT. It codes for CASSPGQFNEKLFF. The variable domain in full, completed from reference TRBV27 and TRBJ1-4, reads EAQVTQNPRYLITVTGKKLTVTCSQNMNHEYMSWYRQDPGLGLRQIYYSMNVEVTDKGDVPEGYKVSRKEKRNFPLILESPSPNQTSLYFCASSPGQFNEKLFFGSGTQLSVL.

The V and J genes are TRBV7-9 and TRBJ2-3; D unclear. The CDR3 consists of 13 residues. Between the trimmed V and J ends, which lost 4 bases and 5 bases, there was a span of 10 bases. Germline V gene lookup returns CDR1 SEHNR and CDR2 FQNEAQ (reference sequence). The CDR3 sequence is CASSSTEQDTQYF. CDR3 coding DNA: TGTGCCAGCAGCTCAACAGAACAAGATACGCAGTATTTT.

The V gene is TRBV4-1, the J gene TRBJ2-5, with 8 nucleotides matching TRBD1. Germline CDR1 MGHRA, CDR2 YSYEKL. The ends lost 3 bases at V and 2 bases at J; junction bases unmatched: 2. The CDR3 contains 14 residues. The CDR3 protein is CASSHGDRQETQYF. The CDR3 region has the DNA TGCGCCAGCAGCCATGGGGACAGGCAAGAGACCCAGTACTTC.

V and J are TRBV7-3 and TRBJ2-1, with D possibly being TRBD1 (6 bases). The CDR3 runs 15 residues. The V gene's germline CDR1 is SGHTA and CDR2 FQGTGA. V was pared by 3 bases and J by 0 bases, with 9 bases between. Written as DNA, the CDR3 is TGTGCCAGCAGCTTTGGCAGGGGCTCCTACAATGAGCAGTTCTTC. It codes for CASSFGRGSYNEQFF. Combining the CDR3 with reference TRBV7-3 and TRBJ2-1 gives the whole variable domain GAGVSQTPSNKVTEKGKYVELRCDPISGHTALYWYRQSLGQGPEFLIYFQGTGAADDSGLPNDRFFAVRPEGSVSTLKIQRTERGDSAVYLCASSFGRGSYNEQFFGPGTRLTVL.

CDR3: CASSLQGSKYF. In nucleotides, the CDR3 is TGTGCCAGCAGCTTGCAGGGGTCCAAGTACTTC. The J gene is TRBJ2-5, the V gene TRBV7-9; D might be TRBD1 (6 bases). The CDR3 has 11 amino acids. V was shortened by 3 bases and J by 12 bases, with 11 bases between the two germline ends. Per germline, CDR1 SEHNR and CDR2 FQNEAQ (reference sequence). The whole variable domain, filled in from reference TRBV7-9 and TRBJ2-5, reads DTGVSQNPRHKITKRGQNVTFRCDPISEHNRLYWYRQTLGQGPEFLTYFQNEAQLEKSRLLSDRFSAERPKGSFSTLEIQRTEQGDSAMYLCASSLQGSKYFGPGTRLLVL.

J is TRBJ1-1 and V is TRBV6-2 or TRBV6-3; no reliable D call. The V gene's germline CDR1 is MNHEY and CDR2 SVGEGT. This CDR3 is 14 amino acids long. V was clipped by 6 bases and J by 2 bases, with 13 bases between them. CDR3 in DNA: TGTGCCAGCAGCTTAGCGGTGACCAACACTGAAGCTTTCTTT. Protein sequence: CASSLAVTNTEAFF.

The chain combines TRBV19 with TRBJ1-1; no reliable D call. The CDR3 sequence is 12 residues long. Trimming cost V 6 bases and J 1 base, with 6 bases left between them. Germline CDR1 and CDR2: LNHDA and SQIVND (reference sequence). CDR3 amino acids: CASRQRNTEAFF. CDR3 bases: TGTGCCAGTAGGCAGAGGAACACTGAAGCTTTCTTT.

This chain connects TRBV7-2 to TRBJ1-2; no reliable D call. V was cut by 2 bases and J by 6 bases, with 10 bases left in between. The CDR3 runs 13 residues. Germline V gene sequence: CDR1 SGHTA, CDR2 FQGNSA. In DNA form, the CDR3 reads TGTGCCAGCAGCTTAAATGAGGGAGATGGCTACACCTTC. Its translation: CASSLNEGDGYTF.

This chain connects TRBV20-1 to TRBJ1-1; D is ambiguous. The CDR3 totals 10 residues. Germline loops: CDR1 DFQATT, CDR2 SNEGSKA (reference sequence). The ends were cut back, 8 bases at V and 5 bases at J, with 9 bases in the middle. CDR3 coding DNA: TGCAGTCTAGTTGGGACTGAAGCTTTCTTT. It codes for CSLVGTEAFF.

The chain couples TRBV7-3 to TRBJ2-3; D gene unclear. Germline V CDR1 and CDR2: SGHTA, FQGTGA. With 5 bases removed from V and 4 bases from J, the gap between germline ends came to 10 bases. The CDR3 is 13 residues long. For the CDR3, the DNA is TGTGCCAGCAGCCACAATAGGGCAGATACGCAGTATTTT. It is translated as CASSHNRADTQYF.

This chain uses TRBV7-2 with TRBJ2-7; no reliable D call. Germline CDR1 reads SGHTA; CDR2 reads FQGNSA. The V gene lost 1 base and the J gene lost 5 bases, with 12 bases spanning the gap. The CDR3 has 14 amino acids. In nucleotides, the CDR3 is TGTGCCAGCAGCTTAGGGCTAGTGAGCCACGAGCAGTACTTC. Protein product: CASSLGLVSHEQYF.

The chain uses TRBV5-4 and TRBJ1-2; 7 positions match TRBD1. This CDR3 contains 14 residues. The germline gives CDR1 SGHNT, CDR2 YYREEE (reference sequence). J was trimmed by 3 bases and V by 3 bases; bases with no gene match: 5. The CDR3 spells CASSSGQPYYGYTF. The CDR3 DNA sequence: TGTGCCAGCAGCTCGGGACAGCCCTACTATGGCTACACCTTC.

This clone appeared a single time. The genes are TRBV3-1 (or the pseudogene TRBV3-2) and TRBJ2-1; D unresolved. Germline V gene sequence: CDR1 LGHDT, CDR2 YNNKEL (reference sequence). This CDR3 region has 15 residues. V was cut by 0 bases and J by 4 bases, with 10 bases left in between. In nucleotides, the CDR3 is TGTGCCAGCAGCCAAGATCCCTCCGGATACAATGAGCAGTTCTTC. The encoded protein is CASSQDPSGYNEQFF.

The rearrangement links TRBV11-2 to TRBJ2-1, with 12 bases that match TRBD2. Trimming at V came to 2 bases and at J to 8 bases, leaving 16 bases not matched to a gene. Germline V gene sequence: CDR1 SGHAT, CDR2 FQNNGV. The CDR3 totals 19 residues. CDR3: CASSLTLAGGTSIFYEQFF. CDR3 in DNA: TGTGCCAGCAGCTTAACACTAGCGGGAGGAACGTCTATTTTCTATGAGCAGTTCTTC.